This is a list of T cell receptor beta chains from one sample in a study of blood T cell repertoires in COVID-19. Produced via immunoSEQ multiplex PCR; TCRdb's table is partial and in-frame only. The sample yields a few hundred thousand clones, roughly nine tenths seen once. The sample was peripheral blood. Receptors originate from a young man with active or convalescent COVID-19. CDR3s include the opening cysteine and the closing phenylalanine or tryptophan. A D gene is named only where the DNA matches it firmly. Size is stated for part of the rows, as once, few or many counts, or as a class when the clone is expanded.

abundance: NA
j_gene: TRBJ2-3
d_gene: NA
v_gene: TRBV5-1
CDR3aa: CASSLVYADTQYF
CDR3nt: TGCGCCAGCAGCTTGGTATATGCAGATACGCAGTATTTT

abundance: NA
j_gene: TRBJ2-1
d_gene: NA
v_gene: TRBV15
CDR3aa: CATSRDRRAIGDEQFF
CDR3nt: TGTGCCACCAGCAGAGATCGACGGGCCATAGGGGATGAGCAGTTCTTC

abundance: NA
j_gene: TRBJ2-2
d_gene: NA
v_gene: TRBV3-1/TRBV3-2
CDR3aa: CASSQDDNLRWRQITEELFF
CDR3nt: TGTGCCAGCAGCCAAGACGATAATCTAAGATGGCGACAGATAACCGAGGAGCTGTTTTTT

abundance: NA
j_gene: TRBJ1-5
d_gene: NA
v_gene: TRBV18
CDR3aa: CASSQTGLAQPQHF
CDR3nt: TGTGCCAGCTCACAGACAGGTCTCGCTCAGCCCCAGCATTTT

abundance: NA
j_gene: TRBJ2-1
d_gene: NA
v_gene: TRBV13
CDR3aa: CASSGDENEQFF
CDR3nt: TGTGCCAGCTCGGGGGACGAAAATGAGCAGTTCTTC

abundance: NA
j_gene: TRBJ1-3
d_gene: NA
v_gene: TRBV10-3
CDR3aa: CATQYSGNTIYF
CDR3nt: TGTGCCACACAGTACTCTGGAAACACCATATATTTT

abundance: NA
j_gene: TRBJ1-3
d_gene: NA
v_gene: TRBV29-1
CDR3aa: CSVELQGNTIYF
CDR3nt: TGCAGCGTTGAACTTCAGGGGAACACCATATATTTT

abundance: many
j_gene: TRBJ1-2
d_gene: TRBD1
v_gene: TRBV25-1
CDR3aa: CASTSGTVYGYTF
CDR3nt: TGTGCCAGCACGTCCGGGACAGTGTATGGCTACACCTTC

abundance: NA
j_gene: TRBJ2-6
d_gene: NA
v_gene: TRBV6-4
CDR3aa: CASRYRAAGANVLTF
CDR3nt: TGTGCCAGCAGATACAGGGCTGCTGGGGCCAACGTCCTGACTTTC

abundance: NA
j_gene: TRBJ1-1
d_gene: NA
v_gene: TRBV6-1
CDR3aa: CASRLDFVTEAFF
CDR3nt: TGTGCCAGCAGACTAGACTTCGTCACTGAAGCTTTCTTT

abundance: NA
j_gene: TRBJ1-2
d_gene: TRBD1
v_gene: TRBV27
CDR3aa: CASSSNDRVGYTF
CDR3nt: TGTGCCAGCAGTTCTAACGACAGGGTTGGCTACACCTTC

abundance: NA
j_gene: TRBJ1-2
d_gene: NA
v_gene: TRBV5-3
CDR3aa: CARKAPRRRNYGYTF
CDR3nt: TGTGCCAGAAAAGCCCCCAGGCGCCGAAACTATGGCTACACCTTC

abundance: NA
j_gene: TRBJ1-2
d_gene: NA
v_gene: TRBV20-1
CDR3aa: CSVGDHYGYTF
CDR3nt: TGCAGTGTAGGGGATCACTATGGCTACACCTTC

abundance: NA
j_gene: TRBJ1-1
d_gene: NA
v_gene: TRBV10-3
CDR3aa: CAIRPTGALEAFF
CDR3nt: TGTGCCATCCGCCCCACAGGAGCCCTTGAAGCTTTCTTT